The clone carrying this TCR beta chain occurred a few times. The target antigen is unknown. V gave up 7 bases and J gave up 3 bases; unmatched junction bases: 8. The CDR3 loop spans 18 amino acids. CDR1 is MRHNA and CDR2 is SNTAGT in the germline V gene. This sample was taken from a study of CD8+CD57+ T cells in acquired aplastic anemia. For the study at large: On average, sorted CD4+ and CD8+ cells gave around 3 ug of DNA.

According to the study, genomic DNA was the template for TCR beta VDJ and CDR3 profiling. One entry per CDR3 protein, called by TCRdb with MiXCR from the reads. The top ten clones hold around 46% of a sample with 200,000 or so distinct CDR3 sequences, 64% of them seen once. Notes on the study in general: Patients and controls turned out to have approximately 29 CD8+ CDR3 sequences in common. CD8+ Simpson's diversity did not differ significantly between patients and controls.

The sample taken for sequencing was sorted CD4+, CD8+, or CD8+CD57+ T cells (not recorded which) from PBMCs. This receptor was taken from a human donor with severe aplastic anemia or a healthy control (not recorded which). V and J are TRBV6-4 and TRBJ2-2; 16 nucleotides agree with TRBD2. The CDR3 bases are TGTGCCAGCATTCTGGGACTAGCGGGGGGGCCCGACACCGGGGAGCTGTTTTTT. Translating it yields CASILGLAGGPDTGELFF.